This is a list of T cell receptor beta chains from one sample in a study of T cell repertoires in cytomegalovirus infection. In TCRdb, the reads were re-called with MiXCR into one record per CDR3 protein. The data hold roughly 600,000 distinct CDR3 sequences, with 20% to 25% observed a single time. Source material: CD8+ T cells from PBMCs. Every receptor here comes from a human donor in good health (CMV status not recorded). Some clones in this sample may be carry-over from other donors' samples. CDR3s include the opening cysteine and the closing phenylalanine or tryptophan. D genes are given only for firm matches. Part of the rows lack a size; the others show once, few, many or a class for expanded clones.

>TRBV7-6|.|TRBJ2-2|many|16
CASTQGSVTNTGELFF
TGTGCCAGCACCCAAGGTTCGGTGACGAACACCGGGGAGCTGTTTTTT
>TRBV7-9|.|TRBJ2-1|many|13
CASSYPSRGSRDF
TGTGCCAGCAGCTACCCGAGCAGGGGATCGCGGGACTTC
>TRBV10-3|TRBD1|TRBJ2-3|many|17
CAISDRATGGLSDTQYF
TGTGCCATCAGTGATAGGGCGACAGGGGGCCTCTCAGATACGCAGTATTTT
>TRBV7-6|.|TRBJ1-1|.|13
CASSLEGGPEAFF
TGTGCCAGCAGCTTAGAGGGGGGCCCTGAAGCTTTCTTT
>TRBV12-3/TRBV12-4|.|TRBJ1-2|.|15
CASSDTKADSEGYTF
TGTGCCAGCAGTGATACGAAGGCGGACAGTGAGGGCTACACCTTC
>TRBV14|.|TRBJ2-4|.|12
CASSPTGNIQYF
TGTGCCAGCAGCCCAACAGGGAACATTCAGTACTTC
>TRBV12-3/TRBV12-4|.|TRBJ2-7|many|12
CASSSGRYEQYF
TGTGCCAGCAGTTCTGGTCGCTACGAGCAGTACTTC
>TRBV29-1|.|TRBJ2-2|few|11
CSVIGAGELFF
TGCAGCGTCATTGGGGCTGGGGAGCTGTTTTTT
>TRBV7-9|.|TRBJ2-1|.|14
CASSPPTQRGEQFF
TGTGCCAGCAGCCCCCCGACCCAGCGAGGAGAGCAGTTCTTC
>TRBV10-1|TRBD1|TRBJ2-3|once|16
CASSDFLGQGTDTQYF
TGCGCCAGCAGTGACTTCCTTGGACAGGGAACAGATACGCAGTATTTT
>TRBV10-2|.|TRBJ1-4|.|14
CASGDPGEREKLFF
TGCGCCAGCGGCGACCCAGGGGAGCGCGAAAAACTGTTTTTT
>TRBV20-1|TRBD2|TRBJ2-7|.|15
CSARERLAVSYEQYF
TGCAGTGCTAGAGAGCGGCTAGCGGTCTCCTACGAGCAGTACTTC
>TRBV7-9|TRBD1|TRBJ1-4|many|14
CASSFRGQEEKLFF
TGTGCCAGCAGCTTCAGGGGGCAGGAAGAAAAACTGTTTTTT
>TRBV7-2|TRBD1|TRBJ1-1|many|15
CASSIAGGSSSEAFF
TGTGCCAGCAGCATCGCAGGGGGCAGTAGTTCTGAAGCTTTCTTT
>TRBV28|TRBD1|TRBJ2-6|.|17
CASSPDRGQFGANVLTF
TGTGCCAGCAGCCCGGACAGGGGGCAATTCGGGGCCAACGTCCTGACTTTC
>TRBV7-9|TRBD1|TRBJ2-7|many|20
CASSLSPHAGPGQGGYEQYF
TGTGCCAGCAGCTTATCCCCTCATGCGGGGCCGGGACAGGGAGGATACGAGCAGTACTTC
>TRBV7-6|TRBD1|TRBJ2-1|.|16
CATTKDGNRGFDEQFF
TGTGCTACGACCAAGGACGGGAACAGGGGGTTCGATGAGCAGTTCTTC
>TRBV29-1|.|TRBJ2-6|.|18
CSVEDRVQESPGANVLTF
TGCAGCGTTGAAGATCGGGTTCAGGAATCACCTGGGGCCAACGTCCTGACTTTC
>TRBV6-1|.|TRBJ2-1|.|14
CASRRPTPFNEQFF
TGTGCCAGCAGACGGCCAACACCATTCAATGAGCAGTTCTTC
>TRBV7-9|TRBD1|TRBJ2-2|.|15
CASSPGQGASGELFF
TGTGCCAGCAGCCCGGGACAGGGGGCGTCCGGGGAGCTGTTTTTT
>TRBV20-1|.|TRBJ2-2|few|13
CSAEQENTGELFF
TGCAGTGCGGAACAGGAGAACACCGGGGAGCTGTTTTTT
>TRBV28|TRBD1|TRBJ1-1|.|17
CASSSLGTGNWVTEAFF
TGTGCCAGCAGTTCCCTCGGGACAGGGAATTGGGTCACTGAAGCTTTCTTT
>TRBV6-4|TRBD2|TRBJ2-1|.|17
CASSDSSGGAPYNEQFF
TGTGCCAGCAGTGACTCTAGCGGGGGGGCCCCCTACAATGAGCAGTTCTTC
>TRBV7-2|.|TRBJ2-2|many|15
CASSPIGALTGELFF
TGTGCCAGCAGCCCCATCGGGGCATTGACCGGGGAGCTGTTTTTT
>TRBV20-1|.|TRBJ2-1|few|12
CSAPRRYNEQFF
TGCAGTGCTCCTAGGCGTTACAATGAGCAGTTCTTC
>TRBV28|.|TRBJ1-2|.|17
CASSFRNPLQGDYGYTF
TGTGCCAGCAGTTTCCGTAACCCCCTACAGGGCGACTATGGCTACACCTTC
>TRBV14|.|TRBJ2-7|many|12
CASSQESYEQYF
TGTGCCAGCAGCCAAGAGAGCTACGAGCAGTACTTC